These 18 T cell receptor beta chains were sequenced from one sample in a study of blood T cell repertoires in COVID-19. Some clones are missing from TCRdb's copy, which holds only in-frame ones; the method was immunoSEQ multiplex PCR. The repertoire has approximately 160,000 clones, over 70% of them found once; the top ten carry 8% to 9.5%. Material: peripheral blood. The source of these receptors is an elderly woman with active or convalescent COVID-19.

V is TRBV5-8 and J is TRBJ1-1; D not resolved. V lost 4 bases and J 3 bases, leaving 4 bases between the germline ends. The germline gives CDR1 SGHTS, CDR2 YDEGEE. The CDR3 loop spans 11 amino acids. CDR3 coding DNA: TGTGCCAGCAGCCCCTACACTGAAGCTTTCTTT. Translating gives CASSPYTEAFF.

This clone came up once. The chain uses TRBV5-1 and TRBJ2-3; TRBD1 matches 9 bases. J gave up 4 bases and V 4 bases, and 10 bases lay outside the gene matches. CDR3 length: 16 residues. CDR1 SGHRS and CDR2 YFSETQ come from the germline V gene. The CDR3 coding sequence is TGCGCCAGCAGCGACCGGGACAGGGACCCCGCAGATACGCAGTATTTT. Protein product: CASSDRDRDPADTQYF.

The chain carries TRBV3-1 (or the pseudogene TRBV3-2) and TRBJ1-4, with a tentative D call TRBD1 (5 bases). This CDR3 region has 16 residues. V was pared by 0 bases and J by 0 bases, with 8 bases between. Germline V lookup: CDR1 LGHDT, CDR2 YNNKEL (reference sequence). CDR3 region: CASSQEPGSTNEKLFF. The DNA of the CDR3 is TGTGCCAGCAGCCAAGAACCAGGGTCAACTAATGAAAAACTGTTTTTT.

This clone was counted once. The V call is TRBV6-5, the J call TRBJ1-1; D gene ambiguous. Trimming stripped 7 bases from V and 0 bases from J, with 9 bases between. There are 13 residues in the CDR3. CDR1 and CDR2 (germline): MNHEY, SVGAGI. The CDR3 DNA follows: TGTGCCAGCACCGAGGGCATGAACACTGAAGCTTTCTTT. This encodes CASTEGMNTEAFF.

J is TRBJ1-4 and V is TRBV5-1; D gene uncertain. The germline gives CDR1 SGHRS, CDR2 YFSETQ. V lost 7 bases, J lost 0 bases, and 13 bases lay in between. The CDR3 has 15 residues. The CDR3 DNA is TGCGCCAGCTGTCTAGCAACTTCAACTAATGAAAAACTGTTTTTT. Amino acids: CASCLATSTNEKLFF.

As to this clone: The junction and the germline gene differ at one end; a read error may be behind it. The J gene is TRBJ2-1, the V gene TRBV7-2, with unresolved D. The CDR3 covers 10 residues. Germline V lookup: CDR1 SGHTA, CDR2 FQGNSA. The CDR3 loop reads CASSHKEQFF. CDR3 bases: TGTGCCAGCAGCCACAAGGAGCAGTTCTTC. The whole variable domain, remainder taken from reference TRBV7-2 and TRBJ2-1, is GAGVSQSPSNKVTEKGKDVELRCDPISGHTALYWYRQSLGQGLEFLIYFQGNSAPDKSGLPSDRFSAERTGGSVSTLTIQRTQQEDSAVYLCASSHKEQFFGPGTRLTVL.

This chain links TRBV27 with TRBJ1-2, with 9 bases fitting TRBD1. The CDR3 is made up of 14 amino acids. Germline CDR1 MNHEY, CDR2 SMNVEV (reference sequence). V was pared by 2 bases and J by 8 bases, with 6 bases of the junction left unmatched. This CDR3 is CASSLRTGAQGYTF. The CDR3 DNA is TGTGCCAGCAGTTTAAGGACAGGGGCGCAGGGCTACACCTTC.

The chain links TRBV6-2 or TRBV6-3 to TRBJ2-3; D perhaps matches TRBD1 (6 bases). Germline values: CDR1 MNHEY, CDR2 SVGEGT. V shed 5 bases and J shed 1 base, with 10 bases lying between them. This CDR3 has 14 residues. The CDR3 DNA reads as TGTGCCAGCAGTAGTAGACAGGGCACAGATACGCAGTATTTT. It is translated as CASSSRQGTDTQYF.

The CDR3 sequence is CASSQDGQNQPQHF. CDR3 nucleotide sequence: TGCGCCAGCAGCCAAGATGGCCAGAATCAGCCCCAGCATTTT. The gene calls are TRBV4-3 and TRBJ1-5; D not certain. V was shortened by 0 bases and J by 4 bases, with 7 bases between the two germline ends. Per germline, CDR1 LGHNA and CDR2 YSLEER. This CDR3 contains 14 residues.

This clone has only a few counts. V usage is TRBV5-1 and J usage is TRBJ2-3, with 7 bases fitting TRBD2. The CDR3 extends over 14 amino acids. From germline, CDR1 is SGHRS and CDR2 YFSETQ. J lost 5 bases, V lost 6 bases, and 9 bases had no gene match. The CDR3 DNA is TGCGCCAGCATGGGCTCTCCGGGAGGAGATACGCAGTATTTT. Encoded protein: CASMGSPGGDTQYF.

This clone was observed once. The V gene is TRBV6-2 or TRBV6-3, the J gene TRBJ1-4; D is perhaps TRBD1 (6 bases). Germline V lookup: CDR1 MNHEY, CDR2 SVGEGT. The germline V and J ends were trimmed by 6 bases and 2 bases, with 19 bases remaining between them. The CDR3 totals 17 residues. The CDR3 spells CASSPLQGLGTNEKLFF. The CDR3 DNA sequence: TGTGCCAGCAGCCCTCTGCAGGGGCTAGGGACTAATGAAAAACTGTTTTTT.

The chain is built from TRBV10-2 and TRBJ1-5; D unclear. Trimming stripped 0 bases from V and 7 bases from J, with 4 bases between. Per the germline V gene, CDR1 is WSHSY and CDR2 is SAAADI. This CDR3 is 12 amino acids long. The chain's CDR3 is CASSESPQPQHF. The CDR3 DNA sequence: TGCGCCAGCAGTGAGTCCCCGCAGCCCCAGCATTTT.

The chain joins TRBV27 to TRBJ2-6; a possible D gene is TRBD1 (6 bases). Trimming took 3 bases from V and 0 from J, leaving 18 bases between them. The CDR3 runs 19 residues. The germline V gene has CDR1 MNHEY and CDR2 SMNVEV (reference sequence). This CDR3 reads CASSLSRDKSPSGANVLTF. The CDR3 DNA is TGTGCCAGCAGTTTGTCGAGGGACAAAAGCCCCTCTGGGGCCAACGTCCTGACTTTC.

The rearrangement joins TRBV11-2 to TRBJ2-2; 7 nucleotides line up with TRBD2. The germline V gene has CDR1 SGHAT and CDR2 FQNNGV. This CDR3 is 15 amino acids long. J lost 1 base, V lost 5 bases, and 4 bases had no gene match. In DNA form, the CDR3 reads TGTGCCAGCAGCATCGGCGGGAGGAACACCGGGGAGCTGTTTTTT. This sequence encodes CASSIGGRNTGELFF.

The rearrangement uses TRBV3-1 (or the pseudogene TRBV3-2) and TRBJ2-4; the D gene is possibly TRBD2 (5 bases). The CDR3 spans 16 residues. V lost 5 bases to trimming and J lost 6 bases, with 20 bases between them. Germline V CDR1 and CDR2: LGHDT, YNNKEL (reference sequence). The CDR3 sequence is CASSEISDGYGNIQYF. The CDR3 DNA reads TGTGCCAGCAGCGAGATTAGCGACGGATACGGAAACATTCAGTACTTC.

This clone has just one count. The rearrangement uses TRBV7-8 and TRBJ1-4, with D unclear. Germline CDR1 is SGHVS and CDR2 is FQNEAQ. V gave up 8 bases and J gave up 5 bases, with 12 bases separating them. The CDR3 has 13 amino acids. The CDR3 spells CASGPGLNEKLFF. For the CDR3, the DNA is TGTGCCAGCGGCCCGGGATTAAATGAAAAACTGTTTTTT.

This clone has only a few counts. V and J are TRBV5-1 and TRBJ2-3; the D gene is possibly TRBD1 (5 bases). With 1 base removed from V and 0 bases from J, the gap between germline ends came to 9 bases. Germline loops: CDR1 SGHRS, CDR2 YFSETQ. This CDR3 has 15 amino acids. The CDR3 sequence: CASSLTGTSTDTQYF. DNA of the CDR3: TGCGCCAGCAGCTTGACAGGTACAAGCACAGATACGCAGTATTTT.

In its sample, this clone was seen once. V gene TRBV7-9 combines with J gene TRBJ2-5; tentatively, D is TRBD2 (5 bases). The length of the CDR3 is 14 residues. V was clipped by 3 bases and J by 4 bases, with 12 bases between them. Per the germline V gene, CDR1 is SEHNR and CDR2 is FQNEAQ (reference sequence). CDR3 sequence: CASSFKEGRETQYF. The CDR3 bases are TGTGCCAGCAGCTTTAAAGAGGGAAGAGAGACCCAGTACTTC.